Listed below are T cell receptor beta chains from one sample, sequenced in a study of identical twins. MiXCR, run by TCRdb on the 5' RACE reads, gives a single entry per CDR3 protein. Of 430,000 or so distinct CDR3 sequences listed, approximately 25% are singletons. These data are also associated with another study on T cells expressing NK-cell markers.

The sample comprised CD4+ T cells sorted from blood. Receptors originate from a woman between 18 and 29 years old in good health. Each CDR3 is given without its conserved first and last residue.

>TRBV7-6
ASSFRTANTGELF
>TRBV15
ATSRGFGSTTDTQY
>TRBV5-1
ASRTNDAGELF
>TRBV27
ASVGVGIFYNEQF
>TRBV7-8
ASSLEAYRGWYTGELF
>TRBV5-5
ASSFAGDADTQY
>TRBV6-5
ASSYSIAGGQETQY
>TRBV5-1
ASSEAGFRGEQF
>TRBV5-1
ASSGQPGGTDTQY
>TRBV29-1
SVAWPDRDTEAF
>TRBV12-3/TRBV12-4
ASSSNSGSRNEQF
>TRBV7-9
ASSLGAGNTIY
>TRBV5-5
ASSFSHGRNTEAF
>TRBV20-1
SLRSADTQY
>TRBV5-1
ASSHGQTTNYGYT
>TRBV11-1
ASSLGVGLAGGHSYNEQF
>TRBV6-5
ASSLGVRTETQY
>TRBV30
AWSPDRYNEQF
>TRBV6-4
ASSTLQDTGELF
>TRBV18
ASSAGQGYGSPLH
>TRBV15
ATSRVLAGSYEQY
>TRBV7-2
ASSLAISLEGNTGELF
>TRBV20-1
SARDRYLASGSYEQY
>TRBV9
ASSVLEAAHT
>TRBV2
ASSENLGDEQF
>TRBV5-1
ASSSDRGGTEAF
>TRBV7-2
ASSFAYEQY
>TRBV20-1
SARLHSERETQY
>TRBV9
ASSLTPDQYNEQF
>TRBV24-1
ATSDGRSGNNEQF
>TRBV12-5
ASGFPGTGAKNIQY
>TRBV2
ASSERVLYEQY
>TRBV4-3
ASSQEGPTSSKNIQY
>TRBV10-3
AISESRDRSYNEQF
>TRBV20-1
SAILSGGYNEQF
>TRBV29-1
SVSKGRLYGYT
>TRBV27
ASSLRRSNSPLH
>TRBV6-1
ASSPERTFTDTQY
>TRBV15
ATSRDPYNEQF
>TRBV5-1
ASSVSGGRSYNEQF
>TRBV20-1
SARGQGGTPLH
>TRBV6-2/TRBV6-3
ASTPRSVGETQY
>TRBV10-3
AIRRALSSYEQY
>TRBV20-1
SAASNRDRGSTEAF
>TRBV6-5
ASSYGGAITGELF
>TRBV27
ASSPLGRSKGYT
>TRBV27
ASSLAGVGNEKLF
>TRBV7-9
ASSRLDYEQY
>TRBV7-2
ASGLGTDLGEAF
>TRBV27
ASRERLGGYEQY
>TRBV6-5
ASSYSNRGYEQY
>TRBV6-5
ASSSPWNYEQY
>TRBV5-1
ASSSPGNYNEQF
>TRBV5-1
ASSYGTGPQETQY
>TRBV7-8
ASSFAGTEKLF
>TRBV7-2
ASSLTINYIHEQY
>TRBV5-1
ASSRQWTGQRARGYT
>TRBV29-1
SVLTSGGPRTDTQY
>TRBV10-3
AISSASGNTIY